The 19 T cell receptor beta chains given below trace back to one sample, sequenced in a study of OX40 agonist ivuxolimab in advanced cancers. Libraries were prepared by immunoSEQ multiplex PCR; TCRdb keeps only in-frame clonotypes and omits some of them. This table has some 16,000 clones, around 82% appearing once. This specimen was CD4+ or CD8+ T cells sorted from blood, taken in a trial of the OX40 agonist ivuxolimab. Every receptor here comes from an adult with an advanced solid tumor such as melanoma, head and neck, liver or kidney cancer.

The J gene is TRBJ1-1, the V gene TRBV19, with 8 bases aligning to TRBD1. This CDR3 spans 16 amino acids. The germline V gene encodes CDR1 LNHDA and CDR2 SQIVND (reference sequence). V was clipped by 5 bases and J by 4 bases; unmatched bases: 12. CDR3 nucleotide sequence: TGTGCCAGTAGTGAGTGGTCAGGGGGCGAGAGCACTGAAGCTTTCTTT. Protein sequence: CASSEWSGGESTEAFF.

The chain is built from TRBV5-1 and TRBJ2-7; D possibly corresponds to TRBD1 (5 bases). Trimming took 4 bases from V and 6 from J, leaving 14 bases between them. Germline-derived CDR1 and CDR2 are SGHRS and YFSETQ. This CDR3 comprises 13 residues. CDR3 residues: CASSDTQESEQYF. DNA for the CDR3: TGCGCCAGCAGCGACACACAGGAATCCGAGCAGTACTTC.

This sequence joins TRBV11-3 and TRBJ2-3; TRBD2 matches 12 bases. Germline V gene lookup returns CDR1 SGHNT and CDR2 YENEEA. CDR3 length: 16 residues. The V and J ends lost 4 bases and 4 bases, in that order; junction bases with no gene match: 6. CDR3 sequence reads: CASSSGTSGSSDTQYF. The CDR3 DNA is TGTGCCAGCAGCTCCGGGACTAGCGGGTCCTCAGATACGCAGTATTTT.

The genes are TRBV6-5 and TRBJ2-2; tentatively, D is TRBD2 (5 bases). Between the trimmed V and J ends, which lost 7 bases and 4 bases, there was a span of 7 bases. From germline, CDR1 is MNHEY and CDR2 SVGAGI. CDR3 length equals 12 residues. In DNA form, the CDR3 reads TGTGCCAGCAATCGGGGCACCGGGGAGCTGTTTTTT. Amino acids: CASNRGTGELFF.

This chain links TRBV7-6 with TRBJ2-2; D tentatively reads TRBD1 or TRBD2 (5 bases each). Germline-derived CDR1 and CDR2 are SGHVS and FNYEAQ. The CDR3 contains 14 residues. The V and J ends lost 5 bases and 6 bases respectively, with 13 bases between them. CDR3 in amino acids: CASSPGTLPGELFF. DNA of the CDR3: TGTGCCAGCAGCCCCGGGACCCTGCCCGGGGAGCTGTTTTTT.

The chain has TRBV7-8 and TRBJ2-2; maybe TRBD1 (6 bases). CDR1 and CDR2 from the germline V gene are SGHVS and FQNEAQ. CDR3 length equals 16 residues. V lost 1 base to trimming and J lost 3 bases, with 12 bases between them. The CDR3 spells CASSLERTAYTGELFF. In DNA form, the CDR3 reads TGTGCCAGCAGCTTAGAACGGACAGCGTACACCGGGGAGCTGTTTTTT.

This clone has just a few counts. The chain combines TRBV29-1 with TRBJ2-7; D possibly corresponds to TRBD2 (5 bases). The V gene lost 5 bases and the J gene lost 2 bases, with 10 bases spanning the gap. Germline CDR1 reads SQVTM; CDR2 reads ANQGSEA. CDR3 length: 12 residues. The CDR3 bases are TGCAGCGTTTCCGGGATCACCTACGAGCAGTACTTC. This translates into CSVSGITYEQYF.

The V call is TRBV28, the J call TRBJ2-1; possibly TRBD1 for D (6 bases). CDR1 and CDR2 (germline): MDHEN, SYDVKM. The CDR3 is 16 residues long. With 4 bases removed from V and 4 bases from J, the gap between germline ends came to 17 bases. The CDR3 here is CASSSLPRDNYNEQFF. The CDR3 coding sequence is TGTGCCAGCAGTTCTCTCCCCCGGGACAATTACAATGAGCAGTTCTTC.

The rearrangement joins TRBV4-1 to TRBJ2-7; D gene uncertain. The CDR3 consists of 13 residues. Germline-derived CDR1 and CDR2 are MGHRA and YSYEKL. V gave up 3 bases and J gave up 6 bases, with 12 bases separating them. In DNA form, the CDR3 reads TGCGCCAGCAGCCAGGACGTTCGGTTCGAGCAGTACTTC. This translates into CASSQDVRFEQYF.

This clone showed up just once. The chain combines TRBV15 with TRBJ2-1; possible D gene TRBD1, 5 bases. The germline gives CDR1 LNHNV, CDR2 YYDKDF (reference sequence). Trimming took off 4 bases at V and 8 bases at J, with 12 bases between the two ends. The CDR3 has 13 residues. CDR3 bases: TGTGCCACCAGCACCCCGCCCAGGGATGAGCAGTTCTTC. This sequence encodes CATSTPPRDEQFF.

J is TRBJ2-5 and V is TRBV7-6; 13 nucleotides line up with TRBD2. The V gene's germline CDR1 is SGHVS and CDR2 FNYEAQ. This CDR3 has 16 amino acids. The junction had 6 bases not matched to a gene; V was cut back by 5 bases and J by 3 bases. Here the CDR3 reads CASSQGLAGAEETQYF. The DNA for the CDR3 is TGTGCCAGCAGCCAAGGACTAGCGGGAGCTGAAGAGACCCAGTACTTC.

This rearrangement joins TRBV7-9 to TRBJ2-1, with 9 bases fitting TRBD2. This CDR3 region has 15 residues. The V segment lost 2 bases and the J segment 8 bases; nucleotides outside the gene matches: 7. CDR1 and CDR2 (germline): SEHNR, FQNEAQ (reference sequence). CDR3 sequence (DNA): TGTGCCAGCAGCTTAATTAGCGGGAGAATCTATGAGCAGTTCTTC. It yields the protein CASSLISGRIYEQFF.

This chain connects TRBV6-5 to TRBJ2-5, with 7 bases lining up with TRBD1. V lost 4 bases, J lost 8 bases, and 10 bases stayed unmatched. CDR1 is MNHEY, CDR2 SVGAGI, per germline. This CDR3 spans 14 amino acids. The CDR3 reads CASSFRDRRNTQYF. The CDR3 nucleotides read TGTGCCAGCAGTTTTAGGGACAGAAGGAACACCCAGTACTTC.

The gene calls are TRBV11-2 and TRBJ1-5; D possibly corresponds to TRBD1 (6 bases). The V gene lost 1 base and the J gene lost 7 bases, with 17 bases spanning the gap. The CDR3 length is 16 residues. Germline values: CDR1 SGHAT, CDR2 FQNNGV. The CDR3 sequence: CASSLVAGKQGQPQHF. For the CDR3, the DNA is TGTGCCAGCAGCTTAGTGGCAGGCAAACAGGGACAGCCCCAGCATTTT.

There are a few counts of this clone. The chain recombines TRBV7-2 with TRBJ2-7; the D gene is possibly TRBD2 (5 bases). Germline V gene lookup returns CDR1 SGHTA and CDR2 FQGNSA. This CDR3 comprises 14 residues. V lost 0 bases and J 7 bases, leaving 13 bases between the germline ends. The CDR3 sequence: CASSLAADVGEQYF. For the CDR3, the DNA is TGTGCCAGCAGCTTAGCAGCGGACGTGGGTGAGCAGTACTTC.

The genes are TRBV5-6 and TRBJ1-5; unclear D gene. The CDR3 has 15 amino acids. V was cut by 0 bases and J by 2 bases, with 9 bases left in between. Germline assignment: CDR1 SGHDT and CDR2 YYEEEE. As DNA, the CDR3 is TGTGCCAGCAGCTTGGCCACATACGGCAATCAGCCCCAGCATTTT. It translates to CASSLATYGNQPQHF.

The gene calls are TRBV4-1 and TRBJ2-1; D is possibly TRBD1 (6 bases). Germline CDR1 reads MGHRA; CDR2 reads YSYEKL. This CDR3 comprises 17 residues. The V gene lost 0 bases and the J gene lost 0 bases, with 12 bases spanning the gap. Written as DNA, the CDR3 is TGCGCCAGCAGCCAAGAAGCAGGGGCGAGCTCCTACAATGAGCAGTTCTTC. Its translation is CASSQEAGASSYNEQFF.

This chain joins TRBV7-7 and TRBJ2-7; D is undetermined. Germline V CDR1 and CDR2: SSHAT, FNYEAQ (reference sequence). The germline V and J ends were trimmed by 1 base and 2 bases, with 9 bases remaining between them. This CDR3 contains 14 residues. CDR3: CASSLEPGPYEQYF. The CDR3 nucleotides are TGTGCCAGCAGCTTAGAACCAGGCCCCTACGAGCAGTACTTC.

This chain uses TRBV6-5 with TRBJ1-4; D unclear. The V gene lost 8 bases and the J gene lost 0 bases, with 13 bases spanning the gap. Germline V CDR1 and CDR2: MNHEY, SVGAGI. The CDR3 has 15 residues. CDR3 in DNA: TGTGCCAGCCGCCCCGCGGGATCAACTAATGAAAAACTGTTTTTT. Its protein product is CASRPAGSTNEKLFF.